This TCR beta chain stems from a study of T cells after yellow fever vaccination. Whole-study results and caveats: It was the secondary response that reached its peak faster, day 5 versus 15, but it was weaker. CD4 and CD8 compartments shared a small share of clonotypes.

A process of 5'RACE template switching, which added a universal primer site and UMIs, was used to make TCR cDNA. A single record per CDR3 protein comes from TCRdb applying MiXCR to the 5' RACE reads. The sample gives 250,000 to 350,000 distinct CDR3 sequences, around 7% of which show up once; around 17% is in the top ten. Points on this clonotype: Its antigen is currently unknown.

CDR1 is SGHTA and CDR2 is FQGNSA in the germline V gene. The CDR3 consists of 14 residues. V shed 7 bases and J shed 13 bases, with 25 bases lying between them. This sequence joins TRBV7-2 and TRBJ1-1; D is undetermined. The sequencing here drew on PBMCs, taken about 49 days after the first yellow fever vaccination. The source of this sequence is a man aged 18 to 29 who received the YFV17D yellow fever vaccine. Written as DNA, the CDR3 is TGTGCCAGCACCTCGGGAGGGCTGGGTACTCTCGGTTTCTTT. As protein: CASTSGGLGTLGFF. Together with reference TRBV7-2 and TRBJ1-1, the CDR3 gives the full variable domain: GAGVSQSPSNKVTEKGKDVELRCDPISGHTALYWYRQSLGQGLEFLIYFQGNSAPDKSGLPSDRFSAERTGGSVSTLTIQRTQQEDSAVYLCASTSGGLGTLGFFGQGTRLTVV.